The present T cell receptor (beta chain) was sequenced within a study of T-cell reconstitution after alpha-beta-depleted transplantation in children. Study-level points and caveats: Diversity of TCRbeta at day 60 was high in some patients, arising from surviving recipient T cells and thymic progenitors. Counts and diversity of T cells one year after transplant came mostly from newly produced T cells. By about two months after transplant, alpha-beta T cells reportedly arose from several hundred graft clones that had expanded.

This clonotype was seen a handful of times. Its antigen is unidentified. Germline V gene lookup returns CDR1 SEHNR and CDR2 FQNEAQ (reference sequence). The CDR3 runs 14 residues. Deletions cut 4 bases from V and 2 bases from J, with 10 bases between. Library preparation (for TCRbeta) was performed with unique molecular identifiers. TCRdb ran MiXCR on the PCR reads and lists one entry per CDR3 protein. The sample gives a few hundred thousand distinct CDR3 sequences, roughly a quarter of which show up once; around 36% is in the top ten. The sequence was obtained from a boy younger than two with Wiskott-Aldrich syndrome, due to receive a stem cell transplant. The material was PBMCs, obtained before TCRalphabeta/CD19-depleted stem cell transplant. This sequence joins TRBV7-9 and TRBJ2-3, with D possibly TRBD2 on 5 matching bases. CDR3 in DNA: TGTGCCAGCAGCTCCGGGGTCTACACAGATACGCAGTATTTT. Its translation: CASSSGVYTDTQYF. Full variable domain (missing parts from reference TRBV7-9 and TRBJ2-3): DTGVSQNPRHKITKRGQNVTFRCDPISEHNRLYWYRQTLGQGPEFLTYFQNEAQLEKSRLLSDRFSAERPKGSFSTLEIQRTEQGDSAMYLCASSSGVYTDTQYFGPGTRLTVL.